The present T cell receptor beta chain was sequenced within a study of T cell changes during pregnancy in multiple sclerosis. This clone was observed a single time. Profiling relied on immunoSEQ multiplex PCR, and the TCRdb table lists in-frame clones only, not all of them. The profile shows about 53,000 clones, approximately 91% of them singletons. This sequence originates from a female donor with multiple sclerosis, enrolled in a pregnancy study. The starting material was CD4+ T cells from peripheral blood mononuclear cells, obtained in the third trimester of pregnancy.

The CDR3 DNA reads TGCGCCAGCAGCCCACTGGGGCGCGATCGGGGGACAGCACCCCTCCACTTT. Translating gives CASSPLGRDRGTAPLHF. The chain recombines TRBV5-1 with TRBJ1-6; 7 nucleotides agree with TRBD1. Germline-derived CDR1 and CDR2 are SGHRS and YFSETQ. This CDR3 spans 17 amino acids. The V and J ends lost 4 bases and 11 bases, in that order; junction bases with no gene match: 18.